A selection of T cell receptor beta chains follows, all from one sample in a study of blood T cell repertoires in COVID-19. Data came from immunoSEQ multiplex PCR; TCRdb stores just in-frame clones and leaves some out. Of 90,000 to 120,000 clones detected, almost 85% appear once; the ten largest clones hold more than 4%. Sequences were obtained from peripheral blood. These receptors all stem from a human donor in a cohort sampled during active COVID-19. CDR3s include the opening cysteine and the closing phenylalanine or tryptophan. The D gene is left open where the match is weak. Clone size, where shown, is once, few, many, or a class for clones that have expanded.

- | TRBJ1-2 | TRBV5-1 | - | CASSPEGSYGYTF | TGCGCCAGCAGCCCGGAGGGGTCCTATGGCTACACCTTC
once | TRBJ2-7 | TRBV4-2 | TRBD2 | CASSQDKAGAQQYF | TGTGCCAGCAGCCAAGATAAAGCGGGAGCCCAGCAGTACTTC
- | TRBJ1-2 | TRBV29-1 | - | CSVEKETGLYGYTF | TGCAGCGTTGAAAAAGAGACAGGCCTCTATGGCTACACCTTC
- | TRBJ1-3 | TRBV7-2 | TRBD1 | CASSRMTGGQGGNTIYF | TGTGCCAGCAGCCGCATGACAGGGGGCCAAGGAGGAAACACCATATATTTT
- | TRBJ1-4 | TRBV9 | - | CASTQGAGSEKLFF | TGTGCCAGCACCCAAGGGGCGGGGAGTGAAAAACTGTTTTTT
- | TRBJ2-5 | TRBV4-1 | - | CASSQVIGVETQYF | TGCGCCAGCAGCCAAGTTATAGGGGTAGAGACCCAGTACTTC
- | TRBJ1-1 | TRBV27 | - | CASRVGHLNTEAFF | TGTGCCAGCAGAGTAGGACACCTGAACACTGAAGCTTTCTTT
- | TRBJ1-4 | TRBV5-8 | - | CASRRSGTPNEKLFF | TGTGCCAGCAGGCGATCAGGGACACCTAATGAAAAACTGTTTTTT
- | TRBJ2-1 | TRBV5-6 | - | CASSRSGQPSNEQFF | TGTGCCAGCAGCCGATCGGGACAACCGTCCAATGAGCAGTTCTTC
- | TRBJ1-5 | TRBV6-1 | TRBD1 | CASSEPGTEVYSNQPQHF | TGTGCCAGCAGTGAGCCCGGGACAGAAGTTTATAGCAATCAGCCCCAGCATTTT
- | TRBJ2-2 | TRBV3-1/TRBV3-2 | TRBD2 | CASSTSTSGIAGELFF | TGTGCCAGCAGCACCTCAACTAGCGGGATCGCCGGGGAGCTGTTTTTT
- | TRBJ2-6 | TRBV18 | - | CASSPPRAGANVLTF | TGTGCCAGCTCACCCCCCAGGGCTGGGGCCAACGTCCTGACTTTC
once | TRBJ2-2 | TRBV7-2 | - | CASRTRGTGELFF | TGTGCCAGCAGAACAAGAGGCACCGGGGAGCTGTTTTTT
- | TRBJ2-1 | TRBV6-4 | - | CASSDGLATYNEQFF | TGTGCCAGCAGTGACGGGTTAGCGACCTACAATGAGCAGTTCTTC
- | TRBJ1-1 | TRBV11-2 | - | CASSPTRDTEAFF | TGTGCCAGCAGCCCGACCCGGGACACTGAAGCTTTCTTT
- | TRBJ1-4 | TRBV10-3 | TRBD1 | CAISEFQGTANEKLFF | TGTGCCATCAGTGAGTTCCAGGGGACAGCTAATGAAAAACTGTTTTTT
- | TRBJ2-3 | TRBV30 | TRBD2 | CAWRIPTGGGDTQYF | TGTGCCTGGAGAATCCCTACGGGAGGCGGCGATACGCAGTATTTT
- | TRBJ2-5 | TRBV10-3 | TRBD2 | CAISASGTSGGETQYF | TGTGCCATCAGTGCTTCAGGGACTAGCGGTGGAGAGACCCAGTACTTC
- | TRBJ1-5 | TRBV19 | - | CASSMGWESNQPQHF | TGTGCCAGTAGTATGGGCTGGGAGAGCAATCAGCCCCAGCATTTT
- | TRBJ2-4 | TRBV3-1/TRBV3-2 | - | CASSLGLYF | TGTGCCAGCAGCTTGGGACTCTACTTC
- | TRBJ2-1 | TRBV6-5 | TRBD1 | CASSYGQGAYNEQFF | TGTGCCAGCAGTTACGGCCAGGGGGCATACAATGAGCAGTTCTTC
- | TRBJ2-1 | TRBV7-3 | TRBD2 | CASSPQPGLAGVEQFF | TGTGCCAGCAGCCCTCAACCGGGACTAGCGGGAGTTGAGCAGTTCTTC
- | TRBJ1-2 | TRBV19 | - | CASSILRQKNGYTF | TGTGCCAGTAGTATCCTACGACAGAAGAATGGCTACACCTTC
- | TRBJ2-5 | TRBV7-2 | TRBD2 | CASRRSGSPGETQYF | TGTGCCAGCAGACGTAGCGGGAGCCCCGGGGAGACCCAGTACTTC
- | TRBJ1-1 | TRBV29-1 | - | CSVEGGAWSTEAFF | TGCAGCGTTGAGGGGGGGGCCTGGAGCACTGAAGCTTTCTTT
few | TRBJ1-3 | TRBV7-9 | - | CASSLSAGTLDTIYF | TGTGCCAGCAGCTTAAGTGCGGGTACCTTGGACACCATATATTTT
- | TRBJ2-1 | TRBV6-5 | - | CASSRTSPYNEQFF | TGTGCCAGCAGTAGAACTTCCCCCTACAATGAGCAGTTCTTC
- | TRBJ2-2 | TRBV18 | - | CASSPPGGEGAGELFF | TGTGCCAGCTCACCTCCGGGCGGCGAGGGCGCCGGGGAGCTGTTTTTT
- | TRBJ1-5 | TRBV4-3 | - | CASSQGTGNQPQHF | TGCGCCAGCAGCCAAGGGACAGGCAATCAGCCCCAGCATTTT
- | TRBJ2-5 | TRBV7-2 | - | CASSLASTSKTQYF | TGTGCCAGCAGCTTAGCTTCTACCTCCAAGACCCAGTACTTC
- | TRBJ1-6 | TRBV7-2 | - | CASSLVVGVGNSPLHF | TGTGCCAGCAGCTTAGTTGTAGGGGTGGGTAATTCACCCCTCCACTTT
- | TRBJ2-2 | TRBV5-6 | - | CASGKPGVNTGELFF | TGTGCCAGCGGGAAGCCGGGAGTAAACACCGGGGAGCTGTTTTTT
- | TRBJ1-5 | TRBV9 | - | CASSVVQGTPPGGQPQHF | TGTGCCAGCAGCGTTGTCCAGGGGACCCCCCCAGGTGGTCAGCCCCAGCATTTT
- | TRBJ1-1 | TRBV10-3 | - | CAISEDPGSEAFF | TGTGCCATCAGCGAAGATCCCGGGAGTGAAGCTTTCTTT
- | TRBJ2-3 | TRBV7-2 | - | CASSTRRASTDTQYF | TGTGCCAGCAGCACCCGAAGAGCGAGCACAGATACGCAGTATTTT
- | TRBJ2-1 | TRBV7-9 | TRBD2 | CASSLEGLAGGDEQFF | TGTGCCAGCAGCTTAGAAGGACTAGCGGGAGGCGATGAGCAGTTCTTC
once | TRBJ2-1 | TRBV30 | - | CAWSVVASASTEQFF | TGTGCCTGGAGTGTAGTGGCTAGCGCGAGCACTGAGCAGTTCTTC
- | TRBJ2-7 | TRBV19 | - | CASSTSGNSYEQYF | TGTGCCAGTAGTACCTCCGGGAATTCCTACGAGCAGTACTTC
few | TRBJ1-2 | TRBV5-1 | - | CASSLGTRQGYTF | TGCGCCAGCAGCCTCGGGACACGGCAAGGCTACACCTTC
- | TRBJ2-1 | TRBV3-1/TRBV3-2 | - | CASSLPAGHGEQFF | TGTGCCAGCAGCCTCCCGGCAGGGCACGGTGAGCAGTTCTTC
- | TRBJ2-5 | TRBV7-9 | TRBD2 | CASSLATSGQETQYF | TGTGCCAGCAGCTTAGCGACTAGCGGACAAGAGACCCAGTACTTC
- | TRBJ1-2 | TRBV6-2/TRBV6-3 | - | CASSRLRPDGYTF | TGTGCCAGCAGTAGACTGCGGCCGGATGGCTACACCTTC
once | TRBJ2-1 | TRBV7-9 | TRBD2 | CASSLALGGSAYNEQFF | TGTGCCAGCAGCTTAGCGCTTGGCGGGAGCGCCTACAATGAGCAGTTCTTC
once | TRBJ1-1 | TRBV7-2 | - | CASTLGRGGTEAFF | TGTGCCAGCACCCTAGGGAGGGGGGGTACTGAAGCTTTCTTT
once | TRBJ2-1 | TRBV2 | TRBD1 | CASRGGQGGYNEQFF | TGTGCCAGCAGAGGGGGACAGGGTGGCTACAATGAGCAGTTCTTC
- | TRBJ2-3 | TRBV7-8 | - | CASSSSRQGRADTQYF | TGTGCCAGCAGCTCCTCCAGACAGGGGAGGGCAGATACGCAGTATTTT